This TCR beta chain was sequenced during a study of cytomegalovirus exposure and HLA in healthy donors (dated 2017 in TCRdb). In terms of the full investigation: According to an earlier analysis of 550 to 700 of the donors, some 170 million T cells yielded 100 million or so unique TCR beta sequences and approximately 280 Gb of sequence data. Along with the roughly 700-subject first cohort, a separate validation cohort of over a hundred different subjects was used. The aim of the study was to test whether cataloging public T cell receptors could identify signatures of past pathogen exposure. High-throughput TCR immunosequencing, statistical association of individual TCRs with disease status, and machine learning were combined to predict cytomegalovirus infection status. The genetic ancestry cluster associated with self-reported Caucasian donors included 81% of the roughly 390 genotyped donors. Donor age, sex, ethnicity and CMV serostatus were compiled alongside the repertoire data. All discovery cohort repertoires had been generated on a single sequencing platform. The later analysis used no new phenotypic data to find candidate immune exposures, relying instead on TCR beta sequences and their occurrence across donors. The study used immunosequencing to profile the T cell repertoires of approximately 640 subjects and linked those repertoires to cytomegalovirus serostatus. An earlier analysis of 450 to 750 of the donors used high-throughput TCR beta sequencing to judge whether each TCR beta V gene segment behaved as functional or pseudogenic. A later genetic analysis took genome-wide SNP genotypes for about three fifths of the 666 donors and used that subset as a discovery cohort. HLA typing included class I and class II loci at four-digit resolution. Several DR-DQ haplotypes were treated as single units for association and clustering because of strong linkage in the cohort. Among around 400 genotyped donors of the cohort, an average of around 240,000 unique TCR beta nucleotide sequences were sequenced per donor, about a sixth of them non-productive. In a later analysis, previously published TCR beta repertoires from 550 to 750 donors were re-analyzed and high-resolution HLA genotyping was added so that TCR occurrence patterns could be studied. The number of donors typed differed by locus, with roughly 620-630 for A, B, C, DRB1 and DQB1, roughly 520 for DQA1, approximately 570 for DPA1, and some 440 for DPB1. An early release that covered fewer than 800 HLA-typed donors contained approximately 320 gigabases of sequencing data and 80 million or so unique TCR sequences. The study at large found these results: Because the 87-base-pair reads could not distinguish some IMGT-functional V segments, including TRBV6-2 and TRBV6-3, those segments were excluded. The presence/absence analyses assumed that sequencing depth was roughly uniform across donors, and that assumption may not be true. A later analysis found that TCR association rates varied across HLA loci, with DRB1 alleles showing the most associated TCRs and HLA-C alleles the fewest. A later analysis found that HLA-associated TCR beta chains were more clonally expanded and had lower generation probabilities than equally common non-associated chains. In this cohort, only TCR beta chains were sequenced, and detectable features were limited by the absence of alpha or paired-chain data. Cytomegalovirus status was reported to be diagnosed by the classifier with high specificity and sensitivity in both the original and validation cohorts. Because HLA typing was unavailable for some donors at each locus, only the typed subset was used in association tests. In the study, 164 TCR beta chains were listed as associated with cytomegalovirus. Several of the top co-occurrence clusters appeared to be linked to parvovirus B19, influenza, CMV and Epstein-Barr virus, according to a later analysis. Most TCR sequences were seen in very few donors, while some public TCRs were found in many individuals. Broadly in line with IMGT annotations, most TCR beta V segments showed up in productive rearrangements about 90% or about 30% of the time in an earlier analysis of around 600 of the donors. Linkage disequilibrium might explain the correlated functional status among segregating V segments, but an unknown experimental factor could not be ruled out. In a later genetic analysis, a missense DCLRE1C variant was associated with V-gene and J-gene trimming of TCR beta chains, and the association was replicated in an independent cohort. Most CMV-associated TCR beta chains appeared to be HLA-restricted in a later analysis, and the HLA associations seemed to be driven largely by CMV exposure. Specific HLA alleles were associated with 15,000 to 20,000 TCR beta sequences at a false discovery rate of 0.05 in a later analysis. A few of the identified cytomegalovirus-associated TCR beta chains were confirmed in vitro to be specific for cytomegalovirus antigens. The authors suggested that the approach could potentially be extended to other disease states and immunological phenotypes. A further reported finding was that TCR beta sequences accurately predicted the HLA-A and HLA-B alleles for most subjects in the first cohort. A later genetic analysis reported fewer N-insertions in productive TCRs among donors in an Asian-associated ancestry cluster than the 666-donor mean. A cluster of highly shared sequence variants was judged likely to be a technical artifact of the sequencing pipeline. CMV serostatus was the only immune exposure information available for the cohort. Because counts were too low, about 17 rarely observed V segments, including chromosome 9 orphons, were excluded from the earlier analysis of some 540 of the donors. Strong co-occurrence of HLA alleles, especially DR and DQ, made assigning TCR associations to individual alleles difficult.

This clone was seen only a few times. Its antigen specificity is not known. No much larger clone exists at a distance of one base, and base qualities are not known. The germline V gene provides CDR1 MNHEY and CDR2 SVGAGI. Inclusive of the bounding cysteine and phenylalanine, the CDR3 is 13 residues long. The only DNA kept is the CDR3, 39 bases in frame from the first base. Trimming removed 6 bases from V and 3 bases from J; the gene matches leave 2 bases unexplained. In total, fewer than 750 healthy bone marrow donors made up the cohort. All cohort members were sampled while nominally healthy, although unrecorded immune exposures were likely present. The donor was CMV seronegative and was included in the group of 352 seronegative cohort members. A peripheral blood sample was provided by each donor, and peripheral blood mononuclear cells were used for TCR beta sequencing. The Qiagen DNeasy Blood Extraction Kit was used to extract genomic DNA from the blood cell samples.

The library was obtained by the immunoSEQ multiplex PCR assay. For the multiplex PCR, a mixture combining 60 forward primers for TCR Vbeta segments and 13 reverse primers for TCR Jbeta segments was used. The CDR3 region of rearranged TCR beta genes was amplified from genomic DNA by a multiplex PCR assay. On the Illumina HiSeq System, the amplified TCR beta libraries were sequenced as 87-base-pair reads. Per the source publication's procedure: A later analysis tallied around 80 million unique TCR beta chains across the 700 or so repertoires, and approximately 11 million of those chains were shared by two or more donors. Raw reads were error-corrected and collapsed into unique sequences by a nearest-neighbor algorithm in which closely related sequences were merged to remove PCR and sequencing errors. V, D and J gene segments were assigned by aligning CDR3 sequences to IMGT reference sequences. For a sequence to be retained, a match of at least six nucleotides to both a V gene segment and a J gene segment was required. A rearrangement was called productive if the CDR3 had no stop codons and remained in frame with V and J, and every other rearrangement was called non-productive. Following IMGT convention, CDR3 was defined as the stretch from the second conserved V-encoded cysteine to the conserved J-encoded phenylalanine. Sequences without an unambiguous match to a single V gene segment were excluded from the earlier analysis of 450 to 650 of the donors. An earlier analysis of 500 to 600 of the donors classified V segments as functional when productive rearrangements were above 56.7% and as segregating when the standard deviation between donors was above 5%. A statistical classification framework was built for diagnosing cytomegalovirus status from the catalog of TCR beta chain sequences. In a later analysis, TCR nucleotide sequences were compared against IMGT/GENE-DB human TR gene sequences so that V and J genes could be assigned. Using the TCRdist pipeline, a later analysis assigned CDR3 sequences along with most-parsimonious VDJ recombination scenarios. In a later analysis, each TCR beta chain was defined by its CDR3 amino acid sequence together with its V-gene family, and reads without a unique V-gene family were excluded. To address suspected cross-contamination and a sequencing artifact, a later analysis removed roughly 640 highly shared, low-generation-probability nucleotide sequences. In a later analysis, a clonal expansion index was calculated for each public chain from normalized within-repertoire ranks of inferred template counts. A later analysis computed generation probabilities with a VDJ recombination model fitted to out-of-frame rearrangements, and checked the results against IGoR. In a later analysis, hypergeometric tests were used to score TCR-TCR, TCR-HLA and TCR-CMV co-occurrence, with a repertoire-size bias correction applied to TCR pairs. To estimate false discovery rates, a later analysis permuted the HLA or CMV assignments 20 times. In a later analysis, co-occurring TCRs were grouped with DBSCAN, and TCRdist sequence similarity was added when clustering was performed within HLA-allele-positive subsets. Repertoires with fewer than 30,000 or more than 120,000 public chains were left out of co-occurrence clustering, as were five repertoires with anomalous nucleotide sharing. TCRdb obtained this table from immuneACCESS and retained in-frame rearrangements with V and J assigned. These tables miss some clones; where compared with another copy, unresolved V genes account for less than half of the shortfall, and the remainder is unexplained. The DNA gave D and trimming, while V, J and clone size come from that table. The table for this sample lists 150,000 to 200,000 clones; less than 80% of them were counted only once. The ten largest clones capture 0.65% to 0.95% of the sample.

This TCR came from a female donor in good health and CMV-seronegative. The rearranged segments are TRBV6-5 and TRBJ1-2; 9 bases in between match TRBD1. The sequenced material came from PBMCs. The DNA reads TGTGCCAGCAGCCGGACAGGGGACTATGGCTACACCTTC. This is translated as CASSRTGDYGYTF.